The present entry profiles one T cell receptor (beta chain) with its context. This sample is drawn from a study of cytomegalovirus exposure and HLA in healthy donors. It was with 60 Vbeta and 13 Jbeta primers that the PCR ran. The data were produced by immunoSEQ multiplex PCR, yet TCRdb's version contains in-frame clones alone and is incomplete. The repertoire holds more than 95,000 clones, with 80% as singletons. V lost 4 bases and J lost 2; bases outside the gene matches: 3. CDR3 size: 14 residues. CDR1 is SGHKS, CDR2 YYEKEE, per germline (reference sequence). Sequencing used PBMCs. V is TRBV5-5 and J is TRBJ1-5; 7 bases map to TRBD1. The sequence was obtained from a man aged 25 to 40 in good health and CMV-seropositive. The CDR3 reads CASSITGGNQPQHF. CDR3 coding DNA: TGTGCCAGCAGCATTACAGGGGGCAATCAGCCCCAGCATTTT.